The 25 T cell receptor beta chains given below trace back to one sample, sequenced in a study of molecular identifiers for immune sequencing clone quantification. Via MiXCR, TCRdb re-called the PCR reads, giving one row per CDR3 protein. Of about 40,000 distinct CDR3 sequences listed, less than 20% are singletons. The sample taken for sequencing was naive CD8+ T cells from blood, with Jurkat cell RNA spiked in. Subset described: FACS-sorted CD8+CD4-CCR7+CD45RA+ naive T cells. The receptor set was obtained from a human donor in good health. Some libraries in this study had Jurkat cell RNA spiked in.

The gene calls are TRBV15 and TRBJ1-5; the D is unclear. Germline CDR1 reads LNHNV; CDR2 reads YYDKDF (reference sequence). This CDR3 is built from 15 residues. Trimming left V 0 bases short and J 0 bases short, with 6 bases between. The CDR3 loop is CATSRDRSSNQPQHF. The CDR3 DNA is TGTGCCACCAGCAGAGACAGGAGTAGCAATCAGCCCCAGCATTTT. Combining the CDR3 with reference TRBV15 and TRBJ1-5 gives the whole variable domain DAMVIQNPRYQVTQFGKPVTLSCSQTLNHNVMYWYQQKSSQAPKLLFHYYDKDFNNEADTPDNFQSRRPNTSFCFLDIRSPGLGDTAMYLCATSRDRSSNQPQHFGDGTRLSIL.

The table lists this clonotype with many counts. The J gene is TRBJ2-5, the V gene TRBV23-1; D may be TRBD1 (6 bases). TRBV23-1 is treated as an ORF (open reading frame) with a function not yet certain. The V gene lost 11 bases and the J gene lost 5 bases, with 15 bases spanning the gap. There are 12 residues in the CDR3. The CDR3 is CAGGQPGETQYF. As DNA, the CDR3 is TGCGCCGGCGGACAGCCTGGGGAGACCCAGTACTTC.

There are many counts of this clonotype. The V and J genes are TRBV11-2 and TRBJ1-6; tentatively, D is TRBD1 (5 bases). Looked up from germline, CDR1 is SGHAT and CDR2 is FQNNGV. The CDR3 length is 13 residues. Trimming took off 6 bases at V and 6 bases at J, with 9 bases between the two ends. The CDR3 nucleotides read TGTGCCAGCAGACCTCAGGGTAATTCACCCCTCCACTTT. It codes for CASRPQGNSPLHF.

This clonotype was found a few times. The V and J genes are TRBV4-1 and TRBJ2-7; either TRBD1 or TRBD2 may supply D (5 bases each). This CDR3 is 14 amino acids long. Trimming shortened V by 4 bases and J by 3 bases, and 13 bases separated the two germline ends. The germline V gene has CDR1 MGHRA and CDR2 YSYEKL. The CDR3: CASSPEGWGYEQYF. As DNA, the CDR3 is TGCGCCAGCAGCCCCGAGGGGTGGGGCTACGAGCAGTACTTC.

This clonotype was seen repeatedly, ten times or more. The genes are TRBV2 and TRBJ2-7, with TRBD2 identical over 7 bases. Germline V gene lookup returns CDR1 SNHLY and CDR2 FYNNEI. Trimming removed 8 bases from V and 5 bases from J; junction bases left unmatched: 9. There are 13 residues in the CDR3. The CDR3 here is CASAYTSAHEQYF. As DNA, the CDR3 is TGTGCCAGCGCATATACTAGCGCCCACGAGCAGTACTTC.

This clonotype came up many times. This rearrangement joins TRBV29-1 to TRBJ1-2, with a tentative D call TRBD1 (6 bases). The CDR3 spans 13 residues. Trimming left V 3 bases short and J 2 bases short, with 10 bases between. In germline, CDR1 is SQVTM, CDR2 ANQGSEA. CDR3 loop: CSVELTGNYGYTF. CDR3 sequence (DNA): TGCAGCGTTGAGCTGACAGGCAACTATGGCTACACCTTC.

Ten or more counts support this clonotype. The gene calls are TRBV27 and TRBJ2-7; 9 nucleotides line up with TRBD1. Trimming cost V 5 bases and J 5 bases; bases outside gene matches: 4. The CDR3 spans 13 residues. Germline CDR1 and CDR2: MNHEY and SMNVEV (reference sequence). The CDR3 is CASSRWTGDEQYF. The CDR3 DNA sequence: TGTGCCAGCAGTCGATGGACAGGGGACGAGCAGTACTTC.

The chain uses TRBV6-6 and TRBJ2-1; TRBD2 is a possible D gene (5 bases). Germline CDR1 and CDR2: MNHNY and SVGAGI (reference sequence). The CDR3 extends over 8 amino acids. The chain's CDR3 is CAAGEQFF. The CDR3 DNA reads TGTGCGGCGGGTGAGCAGTTCTTC.

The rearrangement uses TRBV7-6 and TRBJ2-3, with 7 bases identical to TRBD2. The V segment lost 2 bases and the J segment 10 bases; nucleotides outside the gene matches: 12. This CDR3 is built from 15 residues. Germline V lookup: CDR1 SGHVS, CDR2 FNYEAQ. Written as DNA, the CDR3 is TGTGCCAGCAGCTTAAGAGGGGCGGGAGAAGGAGCGCAGTATTTT. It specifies CASSLRGAGEGAQYF.

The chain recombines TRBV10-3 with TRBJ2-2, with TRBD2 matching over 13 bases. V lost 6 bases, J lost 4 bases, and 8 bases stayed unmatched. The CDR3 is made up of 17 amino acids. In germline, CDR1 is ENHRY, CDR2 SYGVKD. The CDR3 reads CAIRGTSGKIRTGELFF. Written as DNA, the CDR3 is TGTGCCATCAGGGGGACTAGCGGGAAGATTCGCACCGGGGAGCTGTTTTTT.

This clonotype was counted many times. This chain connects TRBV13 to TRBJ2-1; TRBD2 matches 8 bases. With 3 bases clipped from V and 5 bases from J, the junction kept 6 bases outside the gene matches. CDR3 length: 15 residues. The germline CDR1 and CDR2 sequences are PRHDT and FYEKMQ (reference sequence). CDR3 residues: CASSFAGREDNEQFF. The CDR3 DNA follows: TGTGCCAGCAGCTTCGCCGGGAGGGAGGACAATGAGCAGTTCTTC. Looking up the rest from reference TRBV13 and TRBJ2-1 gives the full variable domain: AAGVIQSPRHLIKEKRETATLKCYPIPRHDTVYWYQQGPGQDPQFLISFYEKMQSDKGSIPDRFSAQQFSDYHSELNMSSLELGDSALYFCASSFAGREDNEQFFGPGTRLTVL.

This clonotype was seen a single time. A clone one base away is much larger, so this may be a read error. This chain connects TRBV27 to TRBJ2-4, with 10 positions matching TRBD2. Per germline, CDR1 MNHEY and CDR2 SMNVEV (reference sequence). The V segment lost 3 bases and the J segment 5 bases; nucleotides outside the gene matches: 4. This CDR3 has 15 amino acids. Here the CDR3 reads CASSFLAGDQNIQYF. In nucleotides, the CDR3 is TGTGCCAGCAGTTTCCTAGCGGGAGATCAAAACATTCAGTACTTC.

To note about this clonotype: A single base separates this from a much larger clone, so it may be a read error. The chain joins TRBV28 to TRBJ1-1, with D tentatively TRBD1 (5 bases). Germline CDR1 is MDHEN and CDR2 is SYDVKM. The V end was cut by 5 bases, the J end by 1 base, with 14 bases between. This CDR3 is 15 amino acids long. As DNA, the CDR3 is TGTGCCAGCAGTCAAAGACAGAGGCCGAACACTGAAGCTTTCTTT. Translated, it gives CASSQRQRPNTEAFF.

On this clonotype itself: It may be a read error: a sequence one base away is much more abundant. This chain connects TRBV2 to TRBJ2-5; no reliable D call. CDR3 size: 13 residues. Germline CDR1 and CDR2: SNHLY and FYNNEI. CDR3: CASSGYYQEAQYF. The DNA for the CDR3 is TGTGCCAGCAGTGGATACTACCAAGAGGCCCAGTACTTC.

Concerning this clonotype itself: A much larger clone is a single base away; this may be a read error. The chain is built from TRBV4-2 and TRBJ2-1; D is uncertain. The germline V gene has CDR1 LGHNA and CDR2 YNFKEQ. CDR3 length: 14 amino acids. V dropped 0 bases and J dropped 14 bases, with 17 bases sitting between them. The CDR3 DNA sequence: TGTGCCAGCAGCCAAGATTCCCAGGCGGCCGCAGAGTTCTTC. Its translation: CASSQDSQAAAEFF.

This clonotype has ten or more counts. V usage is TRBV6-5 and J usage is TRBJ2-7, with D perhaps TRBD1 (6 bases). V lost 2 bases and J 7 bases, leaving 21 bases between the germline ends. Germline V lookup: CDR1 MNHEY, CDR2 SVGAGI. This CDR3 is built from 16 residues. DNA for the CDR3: TGTGCCAGCAGTTACGAAGGCGGGTGGGCAGGGGAAGAGCAGTACTTC. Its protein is CASSYEGGWAGEEQYF.

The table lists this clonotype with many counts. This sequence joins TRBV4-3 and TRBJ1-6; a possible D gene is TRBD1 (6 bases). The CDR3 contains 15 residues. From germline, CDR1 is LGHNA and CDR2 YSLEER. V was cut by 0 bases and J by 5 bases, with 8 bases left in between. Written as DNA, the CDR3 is TGCGCCAGCAGCCAAGATTGGGGGCATAATTCACCCCTCCACTTT. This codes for CASSQDWGHNSPLHF.

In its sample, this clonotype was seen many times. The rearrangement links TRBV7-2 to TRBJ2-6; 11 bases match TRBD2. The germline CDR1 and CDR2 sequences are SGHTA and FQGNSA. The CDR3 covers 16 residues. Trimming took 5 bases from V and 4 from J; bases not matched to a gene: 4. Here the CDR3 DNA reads TGTGCCAGCAGCCCTGGACTAGCGGGCGGGGCCAACGTCCTGACTTTC. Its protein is CASSPGLAGGANVLTF.

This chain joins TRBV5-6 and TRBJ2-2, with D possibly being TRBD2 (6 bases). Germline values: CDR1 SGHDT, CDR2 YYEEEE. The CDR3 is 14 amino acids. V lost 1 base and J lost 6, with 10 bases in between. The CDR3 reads CASSLHRGSGELFF. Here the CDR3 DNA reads TGTGCCAGCAGCTTGCACCGGGGGTCCGGGGAGCTGTTTTTT.

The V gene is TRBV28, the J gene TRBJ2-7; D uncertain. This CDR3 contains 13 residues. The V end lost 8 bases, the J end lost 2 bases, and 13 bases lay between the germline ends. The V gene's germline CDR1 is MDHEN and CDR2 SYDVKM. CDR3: CASGLISTYEQYF. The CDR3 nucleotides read TGTGCCAGCGGGCTAATATCTACCTACGAGCAGTACTTC.

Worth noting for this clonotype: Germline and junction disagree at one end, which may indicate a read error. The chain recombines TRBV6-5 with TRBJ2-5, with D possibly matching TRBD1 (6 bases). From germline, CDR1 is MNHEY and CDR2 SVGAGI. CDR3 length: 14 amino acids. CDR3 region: CASSKQGWKETRYF. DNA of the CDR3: TGTGCCAGCAGTAAACAGGGTTGGAAAGAGACCCGGTACTTC.

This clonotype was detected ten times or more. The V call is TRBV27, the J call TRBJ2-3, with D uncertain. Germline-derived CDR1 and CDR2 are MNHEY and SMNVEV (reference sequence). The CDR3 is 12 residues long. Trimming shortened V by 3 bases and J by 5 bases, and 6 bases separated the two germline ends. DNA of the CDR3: TGTGCCAGCAGTTTTTTGGGAGATACGCAGTATTTT. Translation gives CASSFLGDTQYF.

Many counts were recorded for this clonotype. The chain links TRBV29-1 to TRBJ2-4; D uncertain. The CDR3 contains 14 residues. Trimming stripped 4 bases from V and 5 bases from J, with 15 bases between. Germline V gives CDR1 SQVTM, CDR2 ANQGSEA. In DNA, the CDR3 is TGCAGCGTTGCACCCTTTGAGGTTCAAAACATTCAGTACTTC. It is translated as CSVAPFEVQNIQYF.

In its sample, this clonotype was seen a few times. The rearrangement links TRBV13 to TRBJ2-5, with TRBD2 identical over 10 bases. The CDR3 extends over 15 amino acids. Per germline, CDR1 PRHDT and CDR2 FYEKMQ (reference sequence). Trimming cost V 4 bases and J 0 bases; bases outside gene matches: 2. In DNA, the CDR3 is TGTGCCAGCAGCTCCACTAGCGGGAACCAAGAGACCCAGTACTTC. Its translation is CASSSTSGNQETQYF.

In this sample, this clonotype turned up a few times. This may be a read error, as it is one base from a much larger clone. In nucleotides, the CDR3 is TGTGCCAGCAGTTACTCCGGACCATCCTACGAGCAGTACTTC. Protein sequence: CASSYSGPSYEQYF. The chain combines TRBV6-2 or TRBV6-3 with TRBJ2-7; D unclear. V gave up 0 bases and J gave up 1 base, with 7 bases separating them. CDR3 length: 14 residues. Per germline, CDR1 MNHEY and CDR2 SVGEGT.